The clone carrying this T cell receptor beta chain was counted many times. The read comes to an end 3 residues before the CDR3 does, leaving the germline J gene to fill in the end. This sample is part of a study of T cell clonality in common variable immunodeficiency. The repertoire was sequenced with immunoSEQ multiplex PCR; TCRdb's copy has only in-frame clones and lacks some. The sample shows tens of thousands of clones, none of them appearing just once. Most patients and controls had Caucasian heritage. The CDR3 has 15 amino acids. Trimming cost V 1 base and J 4 bases; bases outside gene matches: 4.

Sequencing used peripheral blood mononuclear cells. This receptor was identified in a person between 18 and 69 years old in good health. The rearrangement uses TRBV12-3 or TRBV12-4 and TRBJ1-2; 9 nucleotides agree with TRBD1. The DNA read from the CDR3 is TGTGCCAGCAGTTTAGGACAGGGGGGAGCCTATGGC. Translating it yields CASSLGQGGAYG. The entire CDR3 is CASSLGQGGAYGYTF.